Listed below are T cell receptor beta chains from one sample, sequenced in a study of blood T cell repertoires in COVID-19. Profiling relied on immunoSEQ multiplex PCR, and the TCRdb table lists in-frame clones only, not all of them. The profile covers about 200,000 clones, with roughly 90% appearing a single time and 0.65% to 0.95% taken by the ten largest. The specimen was peripheral blood. The receptors here all came from a woman between 65 and 79 years old with acute or convalescent COVID-19. Each CDR3 is given with its conserved first and last residue. D genes are given only for firm matches. Some rows have no size entry. The others give once, few or many, or a class for an expanded clone.

TRBV5-1,16,TRBJ1-4,.,TRBD1,TGCGCCAGCAGCCCGGGACAGGGAAGGGCGTATGAAAAACTGTTTTTT,CASSPGQGRAYEKLFF
TRBV3-1/TRBV3-2,14,TRBJ2-1,.,.,TGTGCCAGCAGCCAAGATTCCCGGTACAATGAGCAGTTCTTC,CASSQDSRYNEQFF
TRBV5-1,18,TRBJ2-1,.,TRBD2,TGCGCCAGCAGCTTGGCCCGTCTAGCGGGGGGCCCCTACAATGAGCAGTTCTTC,CASSLARLAGGPYNEQFF
TRBV29-1,14,TRBJ1-1,.,.,TGCAGCGTTGACAGGGTTTTGACGAACACTGAAGCTTTCTTT,CSVDRVLTNTEAFF
TRBV7-8,15,TRBJ1-2,.,TRBD1,TGTGCCAGCAGCCCCACAGGGGTCCCCAACTATGGCTACACCTTC,CASSPTGVPNYGYTF
TRBV28,15,TRBJ2-1,.,.,TGTGCCAGCAGTTTATTAGGGAGCTCCTACAATGAGCAGTTCTTC,CASSLLGSSYNEQFF
TRBV11-2,16,TRBJ2-1,.,TRBD2,TGTGCCAGCAGCGCGTCTAGCGGGAGGGCCTGGGTTGAGCAGTTCTTC,CASSASSGRAWVEQFF
TRBV12-3/TRBV12-4,13,TRBJ2-4,once,TRBD1,TGTGCCAGCAGCGGGACAGGGGTAATCATTCAGTACTTC,CASSGTGVIIQYF
TRBV18,16,TRBJ2-7,.,.,TGTGCCAGCTCACCACGTTCCAGTCGAGGCTCCTACGAGCAGTACTTC,CASSPRSSRGSYEQYF
TRBV11-3,14,TRBJ2-5,.,.,TGTGCCAGCAGCTTAGGAGGGATCCAAGAGACCCAGTACTTC,CASSLGGIQETQYF
TRBV15,13,TRBJ2-5,.,.,TGTGCCACAAGTGACGGGAGACAAGAGACCCAGTACTTC,CATSDGRQETQYF
TRBV6-5,15,TRBJ1-2,.,TRBD1,TGTGCCAGCAGCCATCGGGACAGGGGCAACTATGGCTACACCTTC,CASSHRDRGNYGYTF
TRBV25-1,15,TRBJ2-1,.,.,TGTGCCAGCAGCCTGTGGGGGGGCCGAGGCAATGAGCAGTTCTTC,CASSLWGGRGNEQFF
TRBV7-3,14,TRBJ1-1,.,.,TGTGCCAGCAGCTTAACCGCCGGTATTACTGAAGCTTTCTTT,CASSLTAGITEAFF
TRBV5-6,13,TRBJ1-2,few,TRBD1,TGTGCCAGCAGATACGACAGGGAAGTCGGCTACACCTTC,CASRYDREVGYTF
TRBV28,15,TRBJ2-1,.,TRBD2,TGTGCCAGCAGTTTCCCTAGCGGGGGGCGGAATGAGCAGTTCTTC,CASSFPSGGRNEQFF
TRBV3-1/TRBV3-2,12,TRBJ2-7,.,.,TGTGCCAGCAGCCAAGACATGCGGGAGCAGTACTTC,CASSQDMREQYF
TRBV5-8,14,TRBJ2-3,.,.,TGTGCCAGCAGCAAGGGGGAGAGGACAGATACGCAGTATTTT,CASSKGERTDTQYF
TRBV4-1,19,TRBJ2-5,.,.,TGCGCCAGCAGCCAAGACCCTAGAGGCTGGACTGGGGAGGAGGAGACCCAGTACTTC,CASSQDPRGWTGEEETQYF
TRBV18,16,TRBJ1-1,.,TRBD1,TGTGCCAGCTCAGGGACAGGGAATTTAGTGAACACTGAAGCTTTCTTT,CASSGTGNLVNTEAFF
TRBV7-2,15,TRBJ2-2,.,TRBD2,TGTGCCAGCAGCTTAGGACTAGCGGGAACCGGGGAGCTGTTTTTT,CASSLGLAGTGELFF
TRBV5-1,17,TRBJ2-1,.,.,TGCGCCAGCAGCGTTTCGGGACCCGGGGGGCCTAACAATGAGCAGTTCTTC,CASSVSGPGGPNNEQFF
TRBV2,13,TRBJ1-5,.,.,TGTGCCAGCAATCGGGGACTTGGTCAGCCCCAGCATTTT,CASNRGLGQPQHF